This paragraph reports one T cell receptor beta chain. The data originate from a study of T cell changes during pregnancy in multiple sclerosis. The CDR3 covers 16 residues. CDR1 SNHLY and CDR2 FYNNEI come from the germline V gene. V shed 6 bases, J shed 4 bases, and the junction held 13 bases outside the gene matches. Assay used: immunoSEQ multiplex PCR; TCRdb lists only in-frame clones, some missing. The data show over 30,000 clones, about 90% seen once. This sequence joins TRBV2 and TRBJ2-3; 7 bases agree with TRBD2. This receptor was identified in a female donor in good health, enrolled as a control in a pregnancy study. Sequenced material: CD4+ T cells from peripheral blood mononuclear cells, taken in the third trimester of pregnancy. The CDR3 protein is CASSRGERRAADTQYF. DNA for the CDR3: TGTGCCAGCAGCCGGGGGGAGCGGAGAGCGGCAGATACGCAGTATTTT. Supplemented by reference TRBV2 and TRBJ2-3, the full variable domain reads EPEVTQTPSHQVTQMGQEVILRCVPISNHLYFYWYRQILGQKVEFLVSFYNNEISEKSEIFDDQFSVERPDGSNFTLKIRSTKLEDSAMYFCASSRGERRAADTQYFGPGTRLTVL.